This T cell receptor (beta chain) appears in the sequencing data of a study of CD4 T cells in relation to SARS-CoV-2 and coronaviruses. For the study at large: After 10 to 11 days of antigen culture, PBMC TCR beta CDR3s were sequenced. The HLA restriction of the shared crossreactive spike epitopes was mapped. Findings and caveats of the study: Crossreactivity was assessed only for spike protein, not other viral proteins.

Trimming pared 0 bases from V and 7 bases from J, leaving 9 bases between. Germline V gene lookup returns CDR1 GTSNPN and CDR2 SVGIG (reference sequence). CDR3 length: 13 amino acids. Clones were sequenced by immunoSEQ multiplex PCR, and TCRdb holds only the in-frame ones, with some missing. The sample holds about 24,000 clones, 73% seen once. This clone was observed a handful of times. The antigen remains unidentified. Unexposed donor CD4+ T cells date from 2011-2018, before the COVID-19 pandemic. The cells were cultured for 9 to 11 days before CD4+ T cells were isolated. The rearrangement links TRBV30 to TRBJ1-4; D is unclear. The sequence derives from a human donor in good health. Sequencing was performed on CD4+ T cells from PBMCs, cultured in vitro. The CDR3 bases are TGTGCCTGGAGTGTAATGGGGATTGAAAAACTGTTTTTT. This translates into CAWSVMGIEKLFF.